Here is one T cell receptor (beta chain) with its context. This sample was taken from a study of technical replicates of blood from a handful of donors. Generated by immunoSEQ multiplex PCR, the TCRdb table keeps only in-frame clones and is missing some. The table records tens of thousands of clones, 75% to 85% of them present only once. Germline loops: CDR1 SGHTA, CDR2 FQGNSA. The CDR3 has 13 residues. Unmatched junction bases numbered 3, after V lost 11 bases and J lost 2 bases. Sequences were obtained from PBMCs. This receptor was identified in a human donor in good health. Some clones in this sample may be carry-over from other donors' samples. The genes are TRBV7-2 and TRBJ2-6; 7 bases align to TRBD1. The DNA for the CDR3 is TGTGCCGGGGGACAGACTGGGGCCAACGTCCTGACTTTC. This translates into CAGGQTGANVLTF.